These 7 T cell receptor beta chains came from one sample sequenced in a study of T cell repertoires in cytomegalovirus infection (dated by TCRdb to the late 2010s). Sequencing was performed on an Illumina HiSeq 1500. Clones were called with MiXCR by TCRdb after fastp trimmed the public reads at Q25, and only in-frame beta chains were retained. Entries are consolidated by CDR3 protein sequence, retaining the most common genes and DNA. The sample table shows hundreds of thousands of distinct CDR3 sequences, and around 6.4% are seen once. 6.5% of the sample comes from the top ten. Sample: PBMCs. The receptors shown here come from a human donor in good health (CMV status not recorded). Some clones in this sample may be carry-over from other donors' samples.

The chain couples TRBV28 to TRBJ2-1; either TRBD1 or TRBD2 may supply D (5 bases each). The CDR3 is made up of 12 amino acids. V was clipped by 7 bases and J by 5 bases, with 9 bases between them. CDR1 and CDR2 (germline): MDHEN, SYDVKM. The chain's CDR3 is CASKGPNNEQFF. Written as DNA, the CDR3 is TGTGCCAGCAAGGGACCTAACAATGAGCAGTTCTTC.

At least ten counts were recorded for this clonotype. The chain has TRBV20-1 and TRBJ2-5; D is ambiguous. V lost 6 bases and J lost 5, with 22 bases in between. Germline V gene data show CDR1 as DFQATT and CDR2 as SNEGSKA (reference sequence). The CDR3 spans 15 residues. CDR3 amino acids: CSATRPDVLGETQYF. DNA for the CDR3: TGCAGTGCCACCAGACCGGACGTTCTCGGGGAGACCCAGTACTTC.

This clonotype was counted at least ten times. This chain uses TRBV12-3 or TRBV12-4 with TRBJ2-3, with 8 bases fitting TRBD2. The V and J ends lost 4 bases and 6 bases, in that order; junction bases with no gene match: 6. The CDR3 has 14 residues. This CDR3 reads CASSSRTSSDTQYF. The DNA for the CDR3 is TGTGCCAGCAGTTCACGGACTAGCTCGGATACGCAGTATTTT.

The chain uses TRBV29-1 and TRBJ2-7; TRBD1 or TRBD2 may be the D gene (5 bases each). Trimming took off 6 bases at V and 2 bases at J, with 11 bases between the two ends. Germline assignment: CDR1 SQVTM and CDR2 ANQGSEA. The CDR3 contains 12 residues. The DNA of the CDR3 is TGCAGCGTGGGCCGGGGCGCCTACGAGCAGTACTTC. It codes for CSVGRGAYEQYF.

This clonotype was counted many times. The V and J genes are TRBV6-5 and TRBJ1-1; 7 nucleotides line up with TRBD1. This CDR3 has 14 residues. V lost 7 bases to trimming and J lost 4 bases; unmatched junction nucleotides: 9. CDR1 is MNHEY, CDR2 SVGAGI, per germline. The CDR3 DNA follows: TGTGCCAGCACCACCCGGTACAGGGGCACTGAAGCTTTCTTT. Protein sequence: CASTTRYRGTEAFF.

The genes are TRBV6-2 or TRBV6-3 and TRBJ2-7; 9 bases match TRBD2. Trimming took 2 bases from V and 3 from J; bases not matched to a gene: 5. The CDR3 runs to 15 residues. Germline loops: CDR1 MNHEY, CDR2 SVGEGT. In nucleotides, the CDR3 is TGTGCCAGCAGTTACCATAGGACTAGCGTCTACGAGCAGTACTTC. It yields the protein CASSYHRTSVYEQYF.

The sample holds many counts of this clonotype. The V gene is TRBV7-2, the J gene TRBJ2-2; TRBD1 might be the D (7 bases). V gave up 1 base and J gave up 3 bases, with 12 bases separating them. The V gene's germline CDR1 is SGHTA and CDR2 FQGNSA. The CDR3 totals 16 residues. CDR3 in amino acids: CASSLVAGGYTGELFF. The CDR3 DNA is TGTGCCAGCAGCTTAGTGGCAGGGGGGTACACCGGGGAGCTGTTTTTT.